These 2 T cell receptor beta chains were all obtained from the same sample, sequenced in a study of blood T cell repertoires in COVID-19. The protocol was immunoSEQ multiplex PCR, while the TCRdb copy is restricted to in-frame clones and leaves out a portion. In the table there are 120,000 or so clones, roughly 90% of which are singletons. The sample was peripheral blood. These receptors were obtained from a man over 45 with acute or convalescent COVID-19.

The V and J genes are TRBV10-3 and TRBJ2-2, with TRBD2 matching 11 bases. CDR1 and CDR2 from the germline V gene are ENHRY and SYGVKD. The V gene end was trimmed by 3 bases and the J gene end by 5 bases; junction bases not matched to a gene: 5. The CDR3 covers 16 residues. The DNA of the CDR3 is TGTGCCATCAGTGATGTAGCGGGAGGGTCAACCGGGGAGCTGTTTTTT. Translated: CAISDVAGGSTGELFF.

J is TRBJ2-2 and V is TRBV3-1 (or the pseudogene TRBV3-2), with D possibly being TRBD2 (6 bases). The V and J ends lost 0 bases and 5 bases respectively, with 10 bases between them. The CDR3 sequence is 15 residues long. Looked up from germline, CDR1 is LGHDT and CDR2 is YNNKEL (reference sequence). The CDR3 bases are TGTGCCAGCAGCCAAGAGCGGGATTGGACCGGGGAGCTGTTTTTT. The encoded protein is CASSQERDWTGELFF.